The text below deals with one TCR beta chain. The record originates from a study of T cell changes during pregnancy in multiple sclerosis. The CDR3 contains 16 residues. The assay was immunoSEQ multiplex PCR, and TCRdb's table has in-frame clones only and misses some. The sample gives under 35,000 clones, approximately 91% of which show up once; less than 8.5% is in the top ten. The gene calls are TRBV21-1 and TRBJ1-6; the table's D call, TRBD1, has no DNA check behind it. TRBV21-1 is listed as a pseudogene. This receptor was taken from a female donor with multiple sclerosis, enrolled in a pregnancy study. The input for sequencing was CD8+ T cells from peripheral blood mononuclear cells, taken before pregnancy. CDR3 sequence reads: CASSKGTGDYNSPLHF. For the CDR3, the DNA is TGTGCCAGCAGCAAAGGGACAGGGGATTATAATTCACCCCTCCACTTT.